A single sample gave rise to the 15 T cell receptor beta chains below, sequenced in a study of T cell clonotyping in hematopoietic cell transplantation. The method was immunoSEQ multiplex PCR; TCRdb's version includes in-frame clones alone and lacks a portion of them. Found here are about 43,000 clones, roughly 96% of them singletons; the top ten hold approximately 0.9%. The sample consisted of peripheral blood mononuclear cells. The receptors derive from a man aged 30 to 45 in good health. Some clones in this sample may be carry-over from other donors' samples.

The rearrangement uses TRBV7-9 and TRBJ2-7; D gene unclear. The CDR3 length is 11 residues. Per germline, CDR1 SEHNR and CDR2 FQNEAQ (reference sequence). V shed 5 bases and J shed 3 bases, with 5 bases lying between them. CDR3 nucleotides: TGTGCCAGCAGCGGGGACTACGAGCAGTACTTC. This sequence encodes CASSGDYEQYF.

The CDR3 coding sequence is TGTGCCACCAGCATCCGGGACGGCTACAATGAGCAGTTCTTC. Its protein is CATSIRDGYNEQFF. V usage is TRBV15 and J usage is TRBJ2-1, with D possibly called TRBD1 or TRBD2 (5 bases each). This CDR3 has 14 amino acids. V was cut by 4 bases and J by 3 bases, with 10 bases left in between. From germline, CDR1 is LNHNV and CDR2 YYDKDF (reference sequence). Full variable domain (remainder filled in from reference TRBV15 and TRBJ2-1): DAMVIQNPRYQVTQFGKPVTLSCSQTLNHNVMYWYQQKSSQAPKLLFHYYDKDFNNEADTPDNFQSRRPNTSFCFLDIRSPGLGDTAMYLCATSIRDGYNEQFFGPGTRLTVL.

The chain has TRBV29-1 and TRBJ2-4; D might be TRBD1 (6 bases). CDR1 is SQVTM and CDR2 is ANQGSEA in the germline V gene. The V end lost 1 base, the J end lost 9 bases, and 16 bases lay between the germline ends. The CDR3 is made up of 14 amino acids. CDR3 sequence reads: CSVEAASQGSIQYF. CDR3 DNA: TGCAGCGTTGAAGCAGCCAGTCAGGGGAGCATTCAGTACTTC.

Points on this clone: An end of the junction differs from the germline gene, which may be a read error. The chain employs TRBV2 and TRBJ1-1; 7 nucleotides align to TRBD1. The CDR3 has 15 residues. Germline CDR1 and CDR2: SNHLY and FYNNEI. In DNA form, the CDR3 reads TGTGCCAGCAGGGAAGGGACAGTTTTAGGCACTGAAGCTTTCTTT. The encoded protein is CASREGTVLGTEAFF.

This rearrangement joins TRBV7-3 to TRBJ2-1; the match to TRBD1 covers 7 bases. J gave up 2 bases and V 4 bases, and 5 bases lay outside the gene matches. The CDR3 consists of 15 residues. The germline V gene has CDR1 SGHTA and CDR2 FQGTGA. The CDR3: CASSSSGTAYNEQFF. The CDR3 bases are TGTGCCAGCAGCTCTTCCGGGACAGCCTACAATGAGCAGTTCTTC. Full variable domain (remainder filled in from reference TRBV7-3 and TRBJ2-1): GAGVSQTPSNKVTEKGKYVELRCDPISGHTALYWYRQSLGQGPEFLIYFQGTGAADDSGLPNDRFFAVRPEGSVSTLKIQRTERGDSAVYLCASSSSGTAYNEQFFGPGTRLTVL.

The chain carries TRBV27 and TRBJ1-1; D may be TRBD1 (6 bases). V gave up 8 bases and J gave up 4 bases, with 11 bases separating them. In germline, CDR1 is MNHEY, CDR2 SMNVEV (reference sequence). CDR3 size: 12 residues. Written as DNA, the CDR3 is TGTGCCAGCCGAGGGGGGGGCACTGAAGCTTTCTTT. It encodes CASRGGGTEAFF.

The V gene is TRBV9, the J gene TRBJ1-5, with 8 bases identical to TRBD1. V shed 3 bases and J 5 bases; nucleotides not matched to a gene: 4. Germline V gene lookup returns CDR1 SGDLS and CDR2 YYNGEE. The CDR3 runs 14 residues. The CDR3 loop is CASSGTGQHQPQHF. The CDR3 DNA sequence: TGTGCCAGCAGCGGGACAGGGCAACATCAGCCCCAGCATTTT.

The gene calls are TRBV9 and TRBJ1-2, with TRBD1 identical over 11 bases. Germline V gene data show CDR1 as SGDLS and CDR2 as YYNGEE. Germline trimming cut 3 bases from V and 5 bases from J; bases unmatched to any gene: 15. The CDR3 extends over 18 amino acids. The chain's CDR3 is CASSGQGGTGGLSYGYTF. The CDR3 DNA follows: TGTGCCAGCAGCGGACAAGGAGGGACAGGGGGTTTATCTTATGGCTACACCTTC.

The rearrangement links TRBV9 to TRBJ2-5, with D perhaps being TRBD1 or TRBD2 (6 bases each). V lost 0 bases and J lost 3, with 12 bases in between. The germline gives CDR1 SGDLS, CDR2 YYNGEE. The CDR3 sequence is 15 residues long. In DNA form, the CDR3 reads TGTGCCAGCAGCGTAGCTGGGGGGCTGAAAGAGACCCAGTACTTC. This encodes CASSVAGGLKETQYF.

The chain couples TRBV6-5 to TRBJ2-7; 8 bases are a match to TRBD2. V lost 6 bases and J lost 0; bases outside the gene matches: 7. The germline V gene has CDR1 MNHEY and CDR2 SVGAGI. The CDR3 is 15 residues long. The CDR3 reads CASRPSGGSSYEQYF. The CDR3 DNA follows: TGTGCCAGCAGACCCAGCGGGGGTAGCTCCTACGAGCAGTACTTC.

V and J are TRBV14 and TRBJ2-5; weak D call: TRBD2 (6 bases). The CDR3 contains 14 residues. CDR1 and CDR2 from the germline V gene are SGHDN and FVKESK. The ends were cut back, 4 bases at V and 11 bases at J, with 20 bases in the middle. CDR3 coding DNA: TGTGCCAGCAGCCCCCGGGACTTCCCTTTCGCGCAGTACTTC. This codes for CASSPRDFPFAQYF.

This clone was observed a single time. The rearrangement uses TRBV5-1 and TRBJ2-7; 9 nucleotides align to TRBD1. The CDR3 is 17 amino acids. Trimming removed 2 bases from V and 3 bases from J; junction bases left unmatched: 12. Germline assignment: CDR1 SGHRS and CDR2 YFSETQ. CDR3 loop: CASSFSRHRQGDYEQYF. DNA for the CDR3: TGCGCCAGCAGCTTCTCCCGTCATCGACAGGGGGACTACGAGCAGTACTTC.

The V gene is TRBV6-5, the J gene TRBJ1-5, with a weak D call TRBD1 (5 bases). V was trimmed by 10 bases and J by 4 bases, leaving 20 bases between them. The CDR3 is 15 amino acids. Germline assignment: CDR1 MNHEY and CDR2 SVGAGI. The CDR3 DNA reads TGTGCCACGAAGGCCCTCAGGGAACCAAATCAGCCCCAGCATTTT. Residues: CATKALREPNQPQHF.

V and J are TRBV2 and TRBJ1-1; tentatively, D is TRBD1 (5 bases). CDR3 size: 16 residues. V was shortened by 2 bases and J by 4 bases, with 17 bases between the two germline ends. Per germline, CDR1 SNHLY and CDR2 FYNNEI. The CDR3 loop is CASSEIGGTMGTEAFF. For the CDR3, the DNA is TGTGCCAGCAGTGAAATTGGAGGGACTATGGGCACTGAAGCTTTCTTT.

The CDR3 protein is CASSGRDRYEQYF. The CDR3 DNA sequence: TGTGCCAGCAGTGGGCGGGACCGCTACGAGCAGTACTTC. This rearrangement joins TRBV27 to TRBJ2-7, with D perhaps matching TRBD2 (6 bases). Trimming removed 5 bases from V and 3 bases from J, with 11 bases in between. CDR1 and CDR2 (germline): MNHEY, SMNVEV (reference sequence). There are 13 residues in the CDR3.